The rows below give T cell receptor beta chains drawn from one sample of a study of cytomegalovirus exposure and HLA in healthy donors. The assay was immunoSEQ multiplex PCR, and TCRdb's table has in-frame clones only and misses some. The sample lists about 86,000 clones; roughly 77% were seen once. The sample consisted of PBMCs. The receptors were gathered from a woman between 40 and 50 years old in good health and CMV-seropositive. Each CDR3 is given without its conserved first and last residue. Each record gives: V gene, J gene, CDR3 protein.

TRBV4-2	TRBJ2-5	ASSQDRREETQY
TRBV5-6	TRBJ2-1	ASSLGAGGYNEQF
TRBV18	TRBJ1-1	ASSPASGSTEAF
TRBV28	TRBJ2-3	ASRTSGRALDTQY
TRBV25-1	TRBJ2-7	ASSGTGFTYEQY
TRBV11-3	TRBJ2-5	ASSLGAGGQETQY
TRBV28	TRBJ2-7	ASSSRGQAAYEQY
TRBV2	TRBJ2-7	ASRLTGPNEQY
TRBV7-2	TRBJ2-7	ASSRPGLQTYEQY
TRBV7-4	TRBJ1-4	ASSPKQGPNEKLF
TRBV7-9	TRBJ2-1	ASSLWGEDNEQF
TRBV5-1	TRBJ1-1	ASSLRAGGRNTEAF
TRBV30	TRBJ1-1	AWSGGLWNTEAF
TRBV6-5	TRBJ2-7	ASSLTAGNEQY
TRBV6-5	TRBJ2-7	ASSYSSSYEQY
TRBV7-2	TRBJ2-7	ASSLIPLSYEQY
TRBV18	TRBJ1-1	ASSQTGVTEAF
TRBV7-2	TRBJ1-1	ASSLAGDTEAF
TRBV4-2	TRBJ1-1	ASSQEGTLGPVGNTEAF
TRBV5-1	TRBJ2-3	ASSLGTSGITDTQY
TRBV30	TRBJ2-5	AWGLATTRVD
TRBV7-9	TRBJ2-1	ASSLGGSYNEQF
TRBV5-4	TRBJ2-3	ASSSGTTDTQY
TRBV12-5	TRBJ2-3	ASGLGTGTMNTQY
TRBV27	TRBJ1-1	ASSFNGGTEAF
TRBV4-2	TRBJ2-7	ASSQEEASGIEQY
TRBV2	TRBJ1-2	ASRDRGLFYGYT
TRBV7-6	TRBJ1-4	ASSRGEKLF
TRBV6-1	TRBJ2-7	ASLTSSSYEQY
TRBV27	TRBJ2-7	ASSLPGTGVYEQY
TRBV5-1	TRBJ2-2	ASRAPGDTGELF
TRBV6-5	TRBJ2-1	ASSYSIYGGSEF
TRBV6-5	TRBJ1-2	ASSRGTAGNYGYT
TRBV19	TRBJ1-2	ASSIFQQGAYGYT
TRBV11-1	TRBJ2-7	ASSFGQGTAYEQY
TRBV2	TRBJ1-1	ASTLTRGGTEAF
TRBV5-1	TRBJ1-1	ASSLDKNTEAF
TRBV9	TRBJ1-3	ASSDGTAGNTIY
TRBV29-1	TRBJ2-3	SGSFQGVDTQY
TRBV30	TRBJ1-3	AWSVTGVNTIY
TRBV27	TRBJ2-1	ASSSPYSTERSYNEQF
TRBV18	TRBJ2-7	ASSPTGVVYEQY
TRBV5-3	TRBJ2-7	ARSRLGGEQY
TRBV5-8	TRBJ2-5	ASSLELSGTQY
TRBV7-9	TRBJ2-1	ASSQGLPRGQF
TRBV10-3	TRBJ2-7	AISEGQGTREQY
TRBV7-2	TRBJ2-5	ASSLDPHRASETQY
TRBV7-9	TRBJ1-2	ASSRILGGYT
TRBV7-9	TRBJ1-1	ASSPGGTEAS
TRBV2	TRBJ2-1	ASDDRLGNEQF
TRBV5-1	TRBJ1-4	ASSRTGGWANEKLF
TRBV6-6	TRBJ2-1	ASSGPGGRSNEQF
TRBV25-1	TRBJ2-2	ASSSSANTGELF
TRBV15	TRBJ2-5	ATRHRQGVRETQY